The 27 T cell receptor beta chains below all came from one sample that was sequenced in a study of post-analysis software for immune sequencing data. General observations from the study: With TRBV5-6, TRBV5-1 and TRBV20-1 included, roughly five TRBV segments were more frequent in patients than in controls.

The TCR beta cDNA libraries carried unique molecular identifiers. TCRdb reprocessed the PCR reads with MiXCR, giving one entry per CDR3 protein. The sample includes under 900,000 distinct CDR3 sequences, 53% of them seen just once. These receptors have no identified antigens. The specimen was blood. Every receptor here comes from a girl aged 5-17 years with multiple sclerosis.

V gene TRBV7-2 combines with J gene TRBJ1-2; the D is unclear. Germline loops: CDR1 SGHTA, CDR2 FQGNSA. The germline V and J ends were trimmed by 1 base and 4 bases, with 4 bases remaining between them. This CDR3 is built from 12 residues. The DNA for the CDR3 is TGTGCCAGCAGCTTAGAGCCCTATGGCTACACCTTC. Protein product: CASSLEPYGYTF.

The CDR3 here is CSVPSGRRHEQFF. CDR3 nucleotide sequence: TGCAGCGTGCCTAGCGGGAGGCGGCATGAGCAGTTCTTC. The gene calls are TRBV29-1 and TRBJ2-1; TRBD2 agrees at 11 bases. Germline assignment: CDR1 SQVTM and CDR2 ANQGSEA. The CDR3 length is 13 residues. Unmatched junction bases numbered 6, after V lost 6 bases and J lost 8 bases.

The J gene is TRBJ1-1, the V gene TRBV18; D ambiguous. V was clipped by 4 bases and J by 2 bases, with 8 bases between them. Germline loops: CDR1 KGHSH, CDR2 LQKENI. The CDR3 covers 13 residues. As DNA, the CDR3 is TGTGCCAGCTCACGTAGCCCCAACACTGAAGCTTTCTTT. This translates into CASSRSPNTEAFF.

The V call is TRBV9, the J call TRBJ2-7; the D gene is possibly TRBD2 (6 bases). V lost 0 bases, J lost 6 bases, and 25 bases lay in between. The CDR3 is made up of 18 amino acids. Germline V gene lookup returns CDR1 SGDLS and CDR2 YYNGEE. The CDR3: CASSVVSFSGGAPVEQYF. The CDR3 bases are TGTGCCAGCAGCGTAGTATCTTTCTCGGGCGGGGCGCCGGTCGAGCAGTACTTC. The full variable domain, in which reference TRBV9 and TRBJ2-7 provide the parts outside the CDR3, is DSGVTQTPKHLITATGQRVTLRCSPRSGDLSVYWYQQSLDQGLQFLIQYYNGEERAKGNILERFSAQQFPDLHSELNLSSLELGDSALYFCASSVVSFSGGAPVEQYFGPGTRLTVT.

This clonotype appeared a few times. The chain uses TRBV7-9 and TRBJ2-3, with 9 bases that match TRBD2. Germline V gives CDR1 SEHNR, CDR2 FQNEAQ (reference sequence). With V trimmed by 5 bases and J by 4 bases, 7 bases remained unmatched. CDR3 length: 15 residues. In DNA, the CDR3 is TGTGCCAGCAGCGCTGGCGGGAGGGACTCAGATACGCAGTATTTT. Its translation: CASSAGGRDSDTQYF.

CDR3 amino acids: CASSGLAGGGTQYF. The CDR3 region has the DNA TGTGCCAGCAGTGGACTAGCGGGAGGTGGGACCCAGTACTTC. The chain links TRBV2 to TRBJ2-5, with 13 bases fitting TRBD2. Germline V lookup: CDR1 SNHLY, CDR2 FYNNEI. V lost 4 bases, J lost 7 bases, and 3 bases stayed unmatched. CDR3 length: 14 residues.

Only one count was recorded for this clonotype. The chain joins TRBV15 to TRBJ2-7, with D possibly matching TRBD2 (6 bases). Trimming cost V 2 bases and J 10 bases, with 12 bases left between them. Germline CDR1 reads LNHNV; CDR2 reads YYDKDF (reference sequence). This CDR3 spans 12 amino acids. Written as DNA, the CDR3 is TGTGCCACCAGCAGAACTCGGGACTCCCAGTACTTC. Translated, it gives CATSRTRDSQYF.

The chain is built from TRBV13 and TRBJ2-1; D possibly uses TRBD1 or TRBD2 (5 bases each). V was shortened by 4 bases and J by 8 bases, with 18 bases between the two germline ends. Germline-derived CDR1 and CDR2 are PRHDT and FYEKMQ (reference sequence). There are 15 residues in the CDR3. The CDR3 is CASSSRDRPSDEQFF. In DNA form, the CDR3 reads TGTGCCAGCAGCTCCCGGGACCGCCCGAGCGATGAGCAGTTCTTC.

The chain recombines TRBV20-1 with TRBJ1-3; D gene unclear. Germline values: CDR1 DFQATT, CDR2 SNEGSKA (reference sequence). CDR3 length: 15 amino acids. V lost 3 bases to trimming and J lost 0 bases, with 12 bases between them. In nucleotides, the CDR3 is TGCAGTGCTAGTTTTGCCGGCCGCTCTGGAAACACCATATATTTT. It specifies CSASFAGRSGNTIYF.

V usage is TRBV7-9 and J usage is TRBJ2-1; 8 bases agree with TRBD2. This CDR3 has 15 residues. Unmatched junction bases numbered 3, after V lost 1 base and J lost 4 bases. Germline CDR1 SEHNR, CDR2 FQNEAQ (reference sequence). The CDR3 is CASSLGAGEYNEQFF. CDR3 DNA sequence: TGTGCCAGCAGCTTAGGAGCGGGGGAATACAATGAGCAGTTCTTC. Supplemented by reference TRBV7-9 and TRBJ2-1, the full variable domain reads DTGVSQNPRHKITKRGQNVTFRCDPISEHNRLYWYRQTLGQGPEFLTYFQNEAQLEKSRLLSDRFSAERPKGSFSTLEIQRTEQGDSAMYLCASSLGAGEYNEQFFGPGTRLTVL.

The chain employs TRBV6-6 and TRBJ1-2, with 10 bases that match TRBD1. The CDR3 consists of 15 residues. The germline V gene encodes CDR1 MNHNY and CDR2 SVGAGI (reference sequence). V trimming: 4 bases; J trimming: 4 bases; junction bases outside the gene matches: 6. The CDR3 region has the DNA TGTGCCAGCAGTTCCCGACAGGGGGCGAGCTATGGCTACACCTTC. It yields the protein CASSSRQGASYGYTF.

This clonotype was seen a few times. V is TRBV6-5 and J is TRBJ2-7, with 12 nucleotides matching TRBD1. The CDR3 loop spans 15 amino acids. Germline-derived CDR1 and CDR2 are MNHEY and SVGAGI. V dropped 7 bases and J dropped 2; count of bases not matched to a gene: 6. The CDR3 region has the DNA TGTGCCAGCAAATCGGGACAGGGGGCTACCTACGAGCAGTACTTC. Amino acid sequence: CASKSGQGATYEQYF.

The chain employs TRBV10-3 and TRBJ1-6; TRBD1 matches 10 bases. Germline CDR1 and CDR2: ENHRY and SYGVKD. J was trimmed by 5 bases and V by 10 bases; bases with no gene match: 2. This CDR3 is 13 amino acids long. CDR3 protein: CASGTGDNSPLHF. In DNA, the CDR3 is TGTGCCAGCGGGACAGGGGATAATTCACCCCTCCACTTT.

A few counts support this clonotype. The chain combines TRBV14 with TRBJ2-3; D gene unclear. V was clipped by 4 bases and J by 1 base, with 15 bases between them. Germline lookup yields CDR1 SGHDN and CDR2 FVKESK. The CDR3 has 16 amino acids. DNA of the CDR3: TGTGCCAGCAGCCTCTCCAGGCGGCCAGGCACAGATACGCAGTATTTT. Translating it yields CASSLSRRPGTDTQYF. Looking up the rest from reference TRBV14 and TRBJ2-3 gives the full variable domain: EAGVTQFPSHSVIEKGQTVTLRCDPISGHDNLYWYRRVMGKEIKFLLHFVKESKQDESGMPNNRFLAERTGGTYSTLKVQPAELEDSGVYFCASSLSRRPGTDTQYFGPGTRLTVL.

V is TRBV14 and J is TRBJ2-5, with no clear D. The J call may not be correct, given that the DNA end is closer to TRBJ2-7. The CDR3 is 16 amino acids. Germline V lookup: CDR1 SGHDN, CDR2 FVKESK. DNA of the CDR3: TGTGCCAGCAGCCAAGACAATATAGGCACCCTCTACGAGCAGTACTTC. It translates to CASSQDNIGTLYEQYF.

The chain employs TRBV4-2 and TRBJ1-6; D is perhaps TRBD1 (6 bases). This CDR3 comprises 17 residues. Germline-derived CDR1 and CDR2 are LGHNA and YNFKEQ. V gave up 1 base and J gave up 7 bases, with 17 bases separating them. The CDR3 is CASSQGFRTARNSPLHF. In DNA, the CDR3 is TGTGCCAGCAGCCAAGGGTTCCGGACAGCTAGGAATTCACCCCTCCACTTT.

The chain joins TRBV10-3 to TRBJ2-7; 9 bases align to TRBD1. CDR3 length: 15 residues. Losses at the gene ends were 6 bases for V and 3 bases for J; bases not matched to a gene: 9. Germline V CDR1 and CDR2: ENHRY, SYGVKD. In nucleotides, the CDR3 is TGTGCCATCAGGCACCCGGGACAGGGTAACTACGAGCAGTACTTC. It is translated as CAIRHPGQGNYEQYF.

J is TRBJ1-2 and V is TRBV5-6; D not certain. The V gene's germline CDR1 is SGHDT and CDR2 YYEEEE. V lost 0 bases to trimming and J lost 4 bases, with 13 bases between them. This CDR3 spans 15 amino acids. CDR3 loop: CASSLAGREFYGYTF. Here the CDR3 DNA reads TGTGCCAGCAGCTTGGCCGGACGAGAGTTCTATGGCTACACCTTC.

The V call is TRBV2, the J call TRBJ1-2; D gene unclear. With 4 bases removed from V and 1 base from J, the gap between germline ends came to 10 bases. Germline lookup yields CDR1 SNHLY and CDR2 FYNNEI. This CDR3 region has 14 residues. In DNA, the CDR3 is TGTGCCAGCAGTGTAGGAACTCATAACTATGGCTACACCTTC. Protein: CASSVGTHNYGYTF.

This chain uses TRBV12-5 with TRBJ2-3, with 7 bases aligning to TRBD1. The CDR3 runs to 14 residues. Trimming removed 4 bases from V and 0 bases from J; junction bases left unmatched: 1. From germline, CDR1 is LGHNT and CDR2 FRNRAP. The chain's CDR3 is CASGSGQSTDTQYF. The CDR3 DNA sequence: TGTGCTAGTGGTTCGGGACAGAGCACAGATACGCAGTATTTT.

The chain uses TRBV4-1 and TRBJ2-5; tentatively, D is TRBD1 (5 bases). Germline loops: CDR1 MGHRA, CDR2 YSYEKL. The ends were cut back, 1 base at V and 5 bases at J, with 11 bases in the middle. The length of the CDR3 is 14 residues. CDR3 amino acids: CASSQAKGSETQYF. The DNA of the CDR3 is TGCGCCAGCAGCCAAGCAAAGGGGTCGGAGACCCAGTACTTC.

This clonotype was counted a few times. CDR3 loop: CASSLRDRAYEQYF. Written as DNA, the CDR3 is TGTGCCAGCAGCTTGAGGGACAGAGCCTACGAGCAGTACTTC. This chain connects TRBV5-5 to TRBJ2-7, with 7 positions matching TRBD1. From germline, CDR1 is SGHKS and CDR2 YYEKEE (reference sequence). Trimming took 1 base from V and 2 from J; bases not matched to a gene: 3. The CDR3 has 14 residues.

The chain recombines TRBV25-1 with TRBJ2-1; 8 bases fit TRBD2. J lost 3 bases, V lost 2 bases, and 6 bases had no gene match. CDR3 length: 16 residues. CDR1 and CDR2 (germline): MGHDK, SYGVNS. CDR3 in amino acids: CASSEVFSGNYNEQFF. For the CDR3, the DNA is TGTGCCAGCAGTGAAGTTTTTAGCGGGAACTACAATGAGCAGTTCTTC.

The chain combines TRBV15 with TRBJ2-7; D gene unclear. CDR1 LNHNV and CDR2 YYDKDF come from the germline V gene (reference sequence). The CDR3 consists of 13 residues. Trimming pared 0 bases from V and 2 bases from J, leaving 5 bases between. The CDR3 region has the DNA TGTGCCACCAGCAGAGATATCCCCTACGAGCAGTACTTC. Translation gives CATSRDIPYEQYF.

This clonotype was recorded a few times. This chain joins TRBV5-6 and TRBJ2-7; TRBD1 aligns across 11 bases. V shed 4 bases and J 3 bases; nucleotides not matched to a gene: 6. This CDR3 region has 15 residues. The V gene's germline CDR1 is SGHDT and CDR2 YYEEEE. In nucleotides, the CDR3 is TGTGCCAGCAGCCCGGTGGGACAGGGGGACTACGAGCAGTACTTC. Encoded protein: CASSPVGQGDYEQYF.

This clonotype was seen only a few times. The CDR3 DNA reads TGCGCCAGCAGCTTGGTGCGCTTACTAGAAACCTCCTACAATGAGCAGTTCTTC. Protein sequence: CASSLVRLLETSYNEQFF. The J gene is TRBJ2-1, the V gene TRBV5-1; D is perhaps TRBD2 (5 bases). The CDR3 has 18 residues. Trimming pared 0 bases from V and 0 bases from J, leaving 16 bases between. Germline-derived CDR1 and CDR2 are SGHRS and YFSETQ.

This clonotype has only a few counts. V is TRBV11-2 and J is TRBJ2-3; 7 bases are a match to TRBD2. CDR1 and CDR2 (germline): SGHAT, FQNNGV. The CDR3 loop spans 17 amino acids. V was clipped by 2 bases and J by 2 bases; unmatched bases: 10. Here the CDR3 DNA reads TGTGCCAGCAGCTTATCGTTCGCGGGAGCCTACACAGATACGCAGTATTTT. It encodes CASSLSFAGAYTDTQYF.